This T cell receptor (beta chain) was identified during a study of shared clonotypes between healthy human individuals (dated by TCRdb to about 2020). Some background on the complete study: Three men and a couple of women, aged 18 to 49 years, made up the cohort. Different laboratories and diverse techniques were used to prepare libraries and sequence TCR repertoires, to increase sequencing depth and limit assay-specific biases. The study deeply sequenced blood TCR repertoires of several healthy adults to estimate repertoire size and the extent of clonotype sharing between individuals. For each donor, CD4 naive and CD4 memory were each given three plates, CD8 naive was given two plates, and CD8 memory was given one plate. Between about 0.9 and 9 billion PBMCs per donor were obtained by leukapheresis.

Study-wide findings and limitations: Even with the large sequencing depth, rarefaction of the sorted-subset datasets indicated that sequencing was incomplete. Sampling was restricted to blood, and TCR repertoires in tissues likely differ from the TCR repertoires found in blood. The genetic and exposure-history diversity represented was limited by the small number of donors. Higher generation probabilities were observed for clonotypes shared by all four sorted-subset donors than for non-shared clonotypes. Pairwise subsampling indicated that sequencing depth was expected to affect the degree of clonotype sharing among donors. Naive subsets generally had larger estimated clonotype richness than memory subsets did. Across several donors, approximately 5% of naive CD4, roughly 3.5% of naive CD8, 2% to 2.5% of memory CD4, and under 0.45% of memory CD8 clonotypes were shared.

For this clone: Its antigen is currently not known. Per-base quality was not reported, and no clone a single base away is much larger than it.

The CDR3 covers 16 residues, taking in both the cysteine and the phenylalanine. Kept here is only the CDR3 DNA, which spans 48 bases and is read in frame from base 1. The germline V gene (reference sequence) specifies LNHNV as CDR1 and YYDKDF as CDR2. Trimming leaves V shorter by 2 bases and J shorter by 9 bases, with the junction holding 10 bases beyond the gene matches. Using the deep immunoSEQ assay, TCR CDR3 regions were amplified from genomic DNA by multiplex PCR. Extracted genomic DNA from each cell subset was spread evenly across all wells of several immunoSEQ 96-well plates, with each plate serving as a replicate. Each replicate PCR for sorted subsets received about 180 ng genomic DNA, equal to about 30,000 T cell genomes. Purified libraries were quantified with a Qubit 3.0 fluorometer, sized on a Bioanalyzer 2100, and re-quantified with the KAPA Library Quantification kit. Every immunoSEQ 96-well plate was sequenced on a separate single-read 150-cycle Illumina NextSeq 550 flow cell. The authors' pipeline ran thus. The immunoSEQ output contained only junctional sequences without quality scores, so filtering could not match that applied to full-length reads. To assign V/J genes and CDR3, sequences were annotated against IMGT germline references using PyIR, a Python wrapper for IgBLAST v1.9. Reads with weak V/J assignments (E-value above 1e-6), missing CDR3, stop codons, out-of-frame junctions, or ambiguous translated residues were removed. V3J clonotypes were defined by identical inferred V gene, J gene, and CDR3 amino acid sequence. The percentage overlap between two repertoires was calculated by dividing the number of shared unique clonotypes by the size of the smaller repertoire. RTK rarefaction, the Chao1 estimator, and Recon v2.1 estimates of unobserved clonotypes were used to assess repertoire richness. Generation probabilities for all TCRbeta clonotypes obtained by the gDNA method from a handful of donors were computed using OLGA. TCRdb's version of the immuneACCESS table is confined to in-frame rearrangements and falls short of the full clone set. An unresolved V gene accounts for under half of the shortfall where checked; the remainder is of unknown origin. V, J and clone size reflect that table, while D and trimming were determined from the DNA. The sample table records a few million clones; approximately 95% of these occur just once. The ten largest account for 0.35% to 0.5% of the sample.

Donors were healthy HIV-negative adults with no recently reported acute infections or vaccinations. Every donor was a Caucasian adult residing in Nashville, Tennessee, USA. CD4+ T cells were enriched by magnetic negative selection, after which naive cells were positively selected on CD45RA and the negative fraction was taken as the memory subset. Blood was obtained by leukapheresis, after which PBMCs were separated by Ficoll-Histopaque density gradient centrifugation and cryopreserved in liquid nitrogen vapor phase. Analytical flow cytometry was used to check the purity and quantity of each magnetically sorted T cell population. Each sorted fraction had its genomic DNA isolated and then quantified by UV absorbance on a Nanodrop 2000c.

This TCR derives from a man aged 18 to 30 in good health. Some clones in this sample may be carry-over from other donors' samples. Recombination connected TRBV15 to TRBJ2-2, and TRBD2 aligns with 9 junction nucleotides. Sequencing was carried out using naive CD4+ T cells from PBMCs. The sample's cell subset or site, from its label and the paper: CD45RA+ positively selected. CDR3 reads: CATSRPEGASGRELFF. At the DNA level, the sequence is TGTGCCACCAGCAGACCCGAAGGGGCTAGCGGGAGGGAGCTGTTTTTT. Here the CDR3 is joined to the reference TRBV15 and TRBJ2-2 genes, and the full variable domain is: DAMVIQNPRYQVTQFGKPVTLSCSQTLNHNVMYWYQQKSSQAPKLLFHYYDKDFNNEADTPDNFQSRRPNTSFCFLDIRSPGLGDTAMYLCATSRPEGASGRELFFGEGSRLTVL.